The text below deals with one T cell receptor beta chain. The antigen remains undetermined. The sample is drawn from a study of resident and recirculating memory T cells in vitiligo. About the study: Genomic DNA was extracted from whole homogenized samples, with no cell sorting. Study-wide points: Vitiligo lesions lacked a unique dominant clone, and clonality varied.

Here immunoSEQ multiplex PCR was the method, and the copy in TCRdb shows in-frame clones only, minus some. Of tens of thousands of clones detected, around 92% appear once; the ten largest clones hold roughly 5%. Confetti depigmentation, marking active vitiligo, was absent in these patients. The CDR3 sequence is 13 residues long. The germline CDR1 and CDR2 sequences are SQVTM and ANQGSEA. V was pared by 2 bases and J by 7 bases, with 2 bases of the junction left unmatched. The sample was blood. The clonotype originates from a male donor with vitiligo. The V gene is TRBV29-1, the J gene TRBJ2-1; 10 bases match TRBD2. The CDR3 protein is CSVEPSGRNEQFF. In DNA form, the CDR3 reads TGCAGCGTTGAACCTAGCGGGAGAAATGAGCAGTTCTTC.